The T cell receptor (beta chain) described here comes from a study of blood T cell repertoires in COVID-19. At the level of the study: Spain, Italy and the United States supplied samples that represented acute and convalescent COVID-19. From T cells, B-cell-depleted T cells, or PBMCs came the material, which was cDNA or gDNA.

Per germline, CDR1 LNHNV and CDR2 YYDKDF (reference sequence). This CDR3 has 16 residues. Unmatched junction bases numbered 3, after V lost 1 base and J lost 1 base. In the source study's methods: It was from reference gene primer amplification that nucleated cell counts were estimated. Profiled with immunoSEQ multiplex PCR; TCRdb holds only in-frame clones, not every one. V, J and clone size were drawn from that table, and D and trimming were deduced from the DNA. The sample shows around 150,000 clones, 86% of them seen only once. This clone was found once. Specimen: peripheral blood. This clonotype was sampled from a man aged 65-85 years with acute or convalescent COVID-19. This rearrangement joins TRBV15 to TRBJ2-2, with TRBD2 identical over 7 bases. The CDR3 DNA sequence: TGTGCCACCAGCAGAGTGGCTAGCGGGAACACCGGGGAGCTGTTTTTT. Translating it yields CATSRVASGNTGELFF.